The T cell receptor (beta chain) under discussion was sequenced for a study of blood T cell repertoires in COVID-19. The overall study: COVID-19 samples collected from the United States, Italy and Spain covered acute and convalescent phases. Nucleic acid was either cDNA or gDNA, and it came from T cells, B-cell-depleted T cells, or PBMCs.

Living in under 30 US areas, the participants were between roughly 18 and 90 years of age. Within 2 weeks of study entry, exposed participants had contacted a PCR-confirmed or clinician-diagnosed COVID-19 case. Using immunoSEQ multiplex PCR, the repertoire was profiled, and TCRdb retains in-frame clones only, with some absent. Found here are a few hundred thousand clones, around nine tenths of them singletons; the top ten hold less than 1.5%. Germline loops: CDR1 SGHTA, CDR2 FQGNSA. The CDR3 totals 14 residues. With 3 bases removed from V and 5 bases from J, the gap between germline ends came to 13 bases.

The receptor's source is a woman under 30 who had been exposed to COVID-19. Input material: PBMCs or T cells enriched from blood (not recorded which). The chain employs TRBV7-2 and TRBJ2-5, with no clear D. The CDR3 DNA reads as TGTGCCAGCAGCTTCTCAGGAAATGGTGAGACCCAGTACTTC. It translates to CASSFSGNGETQYF.